This T cell receptor (beta chain) comes out of a study of radiation and T cells in renal cell carcinoma. Findings of the study overall: In blood, top tumor clones expanded by 2 weeks, shrinking by 4. Baseline intratumoral clonotype presence is unknown without pretreatment biopsies.

Time point: blood 2 weeks post-SBRT. The treatment: 15 Gy SBRT to primary tumor, nephrectomy 4 weeks later. Serial blood draws occurred at baseline and 2 and 4 weeks post-SBRT. The patient's renal cell carcinoma had clear cell pathology. Concerning this clone: The antigen is unknown.

TCRdb's copy holds only in-frame clones and misses some; the assay was immunoSEQ multiplex PCR. The table shows about 150,000 clones, with about 91% occurring only once. The sequencing used blood, collected from a patient whose treatment included radiotherapy and nephrectomy. This TCR was recovered from a woman aged 45-60 years with renal cell carcinoma.

CDR3: CAWSPPAVATNEKLFF. CDR3 coding DNA: TGTGCCTGGAGTCCACCGGCAGTGGCAACTAATGAAAAACTGTTTTTT. The chain links TRBV30 to TRBJ1-4; D is uncertain. The CDR3 has 16 residues. Between the trimmed V and J ends, which lost 2 bases and 0 bases, there was a span of 13 bases. Germline CDR1 is GTSNPN and CDR2 is SVGIG (reference sequence). Using reference TRBV30 and TRBJ1-4 for the parts outside the CDR3, the full variable domain is SQTIHQWPATLVQPVGSPLSLECTVEGTSNPNLYWYRQAAGRGLQLLFYSVGIGQISSEVPQNLSASRPQDRQFILSSKKLLLSDSGFYLCAWSPPAVATNEKLFFGSGTQLSVL.